Listed below are T cell receptor beta chains from one sample, sequenced in a study of blood T cell repertoires in COVID-19. TCRdb keeps only in-frame clones here, not all; method: immunoSEQ multiplex PCR. The sample carries about 69,000 clones, 82% recorded once. Sample: peripheral blood. All receptors come from an elderly woman with acute or convalescent COVID-19. The conserved cysteine and the conserved F or W are not part of the CDR3 here.

V gene	J gene	CDR3 protein
TRBV5-6	TRBJ1-1	ASSHTTGTGFWF
TRBV7-2	TRBJ1-4	ASSFSPDRGANEKLF
TRBV2	TRBJ1-3	ASMVGSSGNTIY
TRBV6-5	TRBJ2-5	ASSYDSQETQY
TRBV4-1	TRBJ2-1	ASSPTPTGRNEQF
TRBV11-2	TRBJ2-7	ASSLAAARDRSPYEQY
TRBV16	TRBJ2-1	ASSRTSGSYNEQF
TRBV14	TRBJ2-1	ASSQPGQGWNNEQF
TRBV18	TRBJ2-7	ASSGQGRDEQY
TRBV30	TRBJ1-6	ALDSSFRGSPLH
TRBV28	TRBJ2-7	ASSEITTGSYYEQY
TRBV7-6	TRBJ2-1	ASSYSGATYNEQF
TRBV2	TRBJ2-5	ARGGLAGTQY
TRBV30	TRBJ1-5	AWSLRENQPQH
TRBV7-2	TRBJ1-1	ASSLDYRGGTEAF
TRBV6-2/TRBV6-3	TRBJ2-1	ASSSPPRPGLAFNEQF
TRBV4-1	TRBJ1-1	ASSQEETEKAF
TRBV7-9	TRBJ1-1	ASSLEVGGTEAF
TRBV4-1	TRBJ1-2	ASSQVPRGSGYGYT
TRBV10-3	TRBJ2-2	AISQTNTGELF
TRBV12-5	TRBJ1-4	ASDRGDGGEKLF
TRBV7-3	TRBJ1-2	ASSKGQNYGYT
TRBV19	TRBJ2-5	ASSLSTGGWETQY
TRBV6-5	TRBJ2-1	ASRETGGLEQF
TRBV6-1	TRBJ2-2	ASSDFGQENTGELF
TRBV10-1	TRBJ2-7	ASSEYSRAPYEQY
TRBV15	TRBJ1-5	ATSRGDRGSNQPQH
TRBV12-3/TRBV12-4	TRBJ1-2	ASSLAPGYGYT
TRBV3-1/TRBV3-2	TRBJ1-1	ASSQDLTPKEAF
TRBV5-1	TRBJ1-1	ASSLEGQGASEAF
TRBV3-1/TRBV3-2	TRBJ1-4	ASSQDQDEKLF
TRBV11-2	TRBJ2-7	ASSSTRGTGYYEQY
TRBV6-5	TRBJ2-7	ASTRGQMAPYEQY
TRBV5-8	TRBJ1-3	ASSLGDRPRNTIY
TRBV12-3/TRBV12-4	TRBJ1-5	ASRQTGDQPQH
TRBV9	TRBJ1-5	ASSVTGSNQPQH
TRBV9	TRBJ2-5	ASSVDYPPETQY
TRBV30	TRBJ1-4	AWSGDSETTNEKLF
TRBV3-1/TRBV3-2	TRBJ1-2	ASSPGGNSGYT
TRBV5-4	TRBJ2-7	ASSLDAGHVYEQY
TRBV5-1	TRBJ1-3	ASSLQGTGNTIY